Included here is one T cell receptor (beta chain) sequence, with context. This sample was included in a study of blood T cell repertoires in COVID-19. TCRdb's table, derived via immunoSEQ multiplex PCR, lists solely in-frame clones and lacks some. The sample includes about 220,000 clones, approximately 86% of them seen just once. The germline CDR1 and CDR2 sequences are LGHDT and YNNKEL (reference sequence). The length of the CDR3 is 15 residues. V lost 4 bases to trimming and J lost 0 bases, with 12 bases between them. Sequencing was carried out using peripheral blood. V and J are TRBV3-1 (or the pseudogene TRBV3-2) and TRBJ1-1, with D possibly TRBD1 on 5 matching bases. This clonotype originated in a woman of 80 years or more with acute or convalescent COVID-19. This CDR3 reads CASSRRGILNTEAFF. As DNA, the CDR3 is TGTGCCAGCAGCCGGAGGGGTATCCTGAACACTGAAGCTTTCTTT.